Each of the 13 T cell receptor beta chains below was sequenced from the same sample in a study of blood T cells in healthy people across ages. Sample-barcoded 5' priming and a J-beta primer mix drove a second PCR of roughly 7 to 11 cycles. MiXCR was run by TCRdb on the 5' RACE reads, yielding one entry per CDR3 protein. The sample lists about 640,000 distinct CDR3 sequences; roughly 41% were seen once. The sequenced sample was blood. These receptors all stem from a man older than 75 in good health.

V gene TRBV4-3 combines with J gene TRBJ1-2; TRBD1 matches 9 bases. V shed 2 bases, J shed 1 base, and the junction held 2 bases outside the gene matches. Germline values: CDR1 LGHNA, CDR2 YSLEER. The CDR3 is made up of 15 amino acids. CDR3 amino acids: CASSQQTGGNYGYTF. The DNA of the CDR3 is TGCGCCAGCAGCCAACAGACAGGGGGTAACTATGGCTACACCTTC.

This clonotype was detected a few times. The J gene is TRBJ2-1, the V gene TRBV5-6; D gene ambiguous. V lost 5 bases and J 4 bases, leaving 16 bases between the germline ends. Germline lookup yields CDR1 SGHDT and CDR2 YYEEEE. The CDR3 extends over 15 amino acids. CDR3 loop: CASRRGWSGYNEQFF. CDR3 DNA sequence: TGTGCCAGCAGACGCGGCTGGTCCGGGTACAATGAGCAGTTCTTC. Combining the CDR3 with reference TRBV5-6 and TRBJ2-1 gives the whole variable domain DAGVTQSPTHLIKTRGQQVTLRCSPKSGHDTVSWYQQALGQGPQFIFQYYEEEERQRGNFPDRFSGHQFPNYSSELNVNALLLGDSALYLCASRRGWSGYNEQFFGPGTRLTVL.

V gene TRBV9 combines with J gene TRBJ1-6, with D tentatively TRBD1 (5 bases). The germline V gene encodes CDR1 SGDLS and CDR2 YYNGEE. Between the trimmed V and J ends, which lost 2 bases and 6 bases, there was a span of 12 bases. The CDR3 runs 15 residues. The CDR3 region is CASSVNQGPNSPLHF. In DNA, the CDR3 is TGTGCCAGCAGCGTTAATCAGGGCCCTAATTCACCCCTCCACTTT. The full variable domain, completed using reference TRBV9 and TRBJ1-6, is DSGVTQTPKHLITATGQRVTLRCSPRSGDLSVYWYQQSLDQGLQFLIQYYNGEERAKGNILERFSAQQFPDLHSELNLSSLELGDSALYFCASSVNQGPNSPLHFGNGTRLTVT.

The chain carries TRBV10-1 and TRBJ2-5; D is perhaps TRBD1 (7 bases). The tail of the sequence fits TRBJ2-7 better, so the J call may be wrong. The germline V gene has CDR1 WNHNN and CDR2 SYGVQD (reference sequence). This CDR3 is built from 13 residues. CDR3: CASSAQGGYEQYF. The CDR3 DNA follows: TGCGCCAGCAGTGCTCAGGGGGGCTACGAGCAGTACTTC.

This chain links TRBV5-8 with TRBJ2-6; 9 nucleotides match TRBD1. The CDR3 sequence is 17 residues long. Germline trimming cut 4 bases from V and 0 bases from J; bases unmatched to any gene: 5. CDR1 SGHTS and CDR2 YDEGEE come from the germline V gene. The CDR3 DNA reads as TGTGCCAGCAGCCTGGGACAGGGTCCCTCTGGGGCCAACGTCCTGACTTTC. As protein: CASSLGQGPSGANVLTF.

The chain joins TRBV5-5 to TRBJ2-5; 10 bases map to TRBD1. The CDR3 covers 15 residues. CDR1 and CDR2 from the germline V gene are SGHKS and YYEKEE (reference sequence). V trimming: 3 bases; J trimming: 4 bases; junction bases outside the gene matches: 6. The CDR3 here is CASSWTGGMGETQYF. For the CDR3, the DNA is TGTGCCAGCAGCTGGACAGGGGGAATGGGAGAGACCCAGTACTTC.

The table lists this clonotype with a few counts. This chain joins TRBV7-9 and TRBJ2-7; TRBD2 aligns across 11 bases. With 5 bases clipped from V and 2 bases from J, the junction kept 5 bases outside the gene matches. Looked up from germline, CDR1 is SEHNR and CDR2 is FQNEAQ (reference sequence). CDR3 length: 15 amino acids. DNA of the CDR3: TGTGCCAGCAGCGGCGGGACTAGCGGTCCCTACGAGCAGTACTTC. Encoded protein: CASSGGTSGPYEQYF.

This clonotype has just a few counts. For the CDR3, the DNA is TGTGCCAGCAGCCCCGGGCGGACGGAGGGTAACATTCAGTACTTC. This translates into CASSPGRTEGNIQYF. The J gene is TRBJ2-4, the V gene TRBV4-2; maybe TRBD2 (6 bases). CDR3 size: 15 residues. From germline, CDR1 is LGHNA and CDR2 YNFKEQ. Trimming took 4 bases from V and 7 from J, leaving 17 bases between them.

The gene calls are TRBV7-8 and TRBJ2-7; tentatively, D is TRBD2 (6 bases). The V and J ends lost 2 bases and 7 bases respectively, with 18 bases between them. Germline-derived CDR1 and CDR2 are SGHVS and FQNEAQ. The CDR3 is 15 residues long. CDR3 amino acids: CASSLTGTSTNEQYF. Here the CDR3 DNA reads TGTGCCAGCAGCTTAACCGGGACTTCGACGAATGAGCAGTACTTC.

Comments on this clonotype: Sequence at one end of the junction differs from germline and may be a read error. The V and J genes are TRBV20-1 and TRBJ1-4; 7 nucleotides match TRBD1. From germline, CDR1 is DFQATT and CDR2 SNEGSKA (reference sequence). CDR3 length: 16 residues. The CDR3 region has the DNA TGCAGTGCTAGAGATACAGGGGTTTCAACTAAGGAAAAACTGTTTTTT. Translation: CSARDTGVSTKEKLFF.

This clonotype was observed a few times. This chain connects TRBV5-1 to TRBJ2-3; 10 bases align to TRBD2. CDR1 and CDR2 from the germline V gene are SGHRS and YFSETQ. CDR3 length: 18 amino acids. After removal of 0 bases from V and 4 bases from J, the junction contained 11 bases not matched to a gene. CDR3: CASSLETSGRVRADTQYF. The CDR3 nucleotides read TGCGCCAGCAGCTTGGAGACTAGCGGGCGGGTAAGGGCAGATACGCAGTATTTT.

This clonotype was detected many times. The chain links TRBV12-3 or TRBV12-4 to TRBJ2-7, with TRBD2 matching over 8 bases. The CDR3 has 14 residues. Trimming cost V 3 bases and J 4 bases; bases outside gene matches: 5. CDR3 nucleotides: TGTGCCAGCAGTTTGTTAGCGGGAAAATACGAGCAGTACTTC. It encodes CASSLLAGKYEQYF.

This clonotype was counted between two and nine times. The rearrangement uses TRBV7-3 and TRBJ2-7; unclear D gene. This CDR3 region has 13 residues. V was pared by 0 bases and J by 5 bases, with 8 bases between. Germline-derived CDR1 and CDR2 are SGHTA and FQGTGA. The CDR3: CASSLTSTHEQYF. The CDR3 DNA reads TGTGCCAGCAGCTTAACCTCTACCCACGAGCAGTACTTC.